The clone carrying this T cell receptor (beta chain) was observed a handful of times. The data are from a study of memory CD4+ T cells and cytomegalovirus serostatus. Germline V CDR1 and CDR2: KGHSH, LQKENI. Trimming took off 5 bases at V and 2 bases at J, with 6 bases between the two ends. The CDR3 is made up of 12 amino acids. TCRdb's table, derived via immunoSEQ multiplex PCR, lists solely in-frame clones and lacks some. This table holds over 25,000 clones, about 75% found once. The sort gate was single viable CD3+CD4+CD8-CD45RO+ cells for memory CD4+ T cells. Specimen: memory CD4+ T cells from blood. The chain joins TRBV18 to TRBJ1-2; D uncertain. The sequence was obtained from an adult in good health and CMV-seronegative. The CDR3 coding sequence is TGTGCCAGCTCAACAGCGAACTATGGCTACACCTTC. The encoded protein is CASSTANYGYTF.